The 23 T cell receptor beta chains in this list originate from one sample, sequenced in a study of blood T cell repertoires in COVID-19. Clones were read by immunoSEQ multiplex PCR, and TCRdb kept only the in-frame ones, dropping some. This table has some 150,000 clones, more than 75% appearing once. Sequenced: peripheral blood. The receptors were sampled from a man in his fifties with active COVID-19.

This clone came up a few times. The J gene is TRBJ1-1, the V gene TRBV6-2 or TRBV6-3, with D possibly being TRBD1 (5 bases). Germline V gives CDR1 MNHEY, CDR2 SVGEGT. The CDR3 consists of 15 residues. V shed 6 bases and J shed 3 bases, with 17 bases lying between them. The CDR3 loop reads CASSGAAGFDTEAFF. CDR3 DNA sequence: TGTGCCAGCAGCGGGGCAGCAGGGTTTGACACTGAAGCTTTCTTT.

This clone was observed a few times. This chain connects TRBV5-4 to TRBJ2-2, with D possibly being TRBD2 (7 bases). From germline, CDR1 is SGHNT and CDR2 YYREEE (reference sequence). V was trimmed by 2 bases and J by 3 bases, leaving 14 bases between them. The CDR3 extends over 16 amino acids. This chain's CDR3 is CASSLPGGRDTGELFF. In DNA, the CDR3 is TGTGCCAGCAGCTTACCGGGGGGCCGTGACACCGGGGAGCTGTTTTTT.

The chain has TRBV5-1 and TRBJ2-2, with 9 bases that match TRBD1. Germline lookup yields CDR1 SGHRS and CDR2 YFSETQ. J was trimmed by 3 bases and V by 9 bases; bases with no gene match: 3. This CDR3 comprises 13 residues. The CDR3 sequence is CAIDRGDTGELFF. CDR3 DNA: TGCGCCATCGACAGGGGGGACACCGGGGAGCTGTTTTTT.

The chain employs TRBV27 and TRBJ1-5; a possible D gene is TRBD1 (5 bases). Germline lookup yields CDR1 MNHEY and CDR2 SMNVEV (reference sequence). V lost 4 bases and J lost 4, with 20 bases in between. The CDR3 consists of 17 residues. CDR3 nucleotides: TGTGCCAGCAGTTACACGGGGGGAAGGTTTGAGAATCAGCCCCAGCATTTT. Translated, it gives CASSYTGGRFENQPQHF.

V usage is TRBV10-3 and J usage is TRBJ1-1, with D unresolved. Germline V CDR1 and CDR2: ENHRY, SYGVKD. Trimming cost V 0 bases and J 4 bases, with 3 bases left between them. CDR3 length: 12 amino acids. CDR3: CAISESSTEAFF. CDR3 nucleotides: TGTGCCATCAGTGAGTCGAGCACTGAAGCTTTCTTT.

V gene TRBV6-6 combines with J gene TRBJ1-3; D remains ambiguous. Trimming took off 6 bases at V and 9 bases at J, with 15 bases between the two ends. CDR3 size: 13 residues. Germline CDR1 MNHNY, CDR2 SVGAGI (reference sequence). This CDR3 reads CASSPDSYPTIYF. The CDR3 DNA reads TGTGCCAGCAGCCCAGACTCGTACCCCACCATATATTTT.

This rearrangement joins TRBV6-6 to TRBJ2-1; maybe TRBD2 (7 bases). In germline, CDR1 is MNHNY, CDR2 SVGAGI (reference sequence). The V gene lost 6 bases and the J gene lost 8 bases, with 11 bases spanning the gap. This CDR3 contains 12 residues. Written as DNA, the CDR3 is TGTGCCAGCAGCCAAGGGGGGGATGAGCAGTTCTTC. As protein: CASSQGGDEQFF.

The rearrangement links TRBV19 to TRBJ1-3; 8 positions match TRBD1. The CDR3 spans 19 residues. In germline, CDR1 is LNHDA, CDR2 SQIVND (reference sequence). Trimming removed 4 bases from V and 4 bases from J; junction bases left unmatched: 18. The CDR3 reads CASSTWTGLGLLAGNTIYF. In nucleotides, the CDR3 is TGTGCCAGTAGTACTTGGACAGGGCTGGGCCTGTTGGCGGGAAACACCATATATTTT.

The rearrangement joins TRBV11-2 to TRBJ1-4, with 7 positions matching TRBD1. V trimming: 1 base; J trimming: 5 bases; junction bases outside the gene matches: 10. Germline-derived CDR1 and CDR2 are SGHAT and FQNNGV. The CDR3 runs to 17 residues. CDR3: CASSLVGRRGGNEKLFF. CDR3 nucleotide sequence: TGTGCCAGCAGCTTAGTGGGGCGTCGAGGGGGCAATGAAAAACTGTTTTTT.

The rearrangement links TRBV15 to TRBJ2-2, with 11 bases lining up with TRBD1. The CDR3 runs to 18 residues. V lost 0 bases and J lost 4; bases outside the gene matches: 7. Per germline, CDR1 LNHNV and CDR2 YYDKDF (reference sequence). The CDR3 loop is CATSREWDRGSGTGELFF. The CDR3 DNA follows: TGTGCCACCAGCAGAGAGTGGGACAGGGGGTCGGGCACCGGGGAGCTGTTTTTT.

V and J are TRBV7-2 and TRBJ2-1, with a possible D match to TRBD2 (5 bases). V was shortened by 0 bases and J by 2 bases, with 11 bases between the two germline ends. The V gene's germline CDR1 is SGHTA and CDR2 FQGNSA. The CDR3 spans 16 residues. CDR3 loop: CASSLAGSTPYNEQFF. DNA for the CDR3: TGTGCCAGCAGCTTAGCGGGGAGTACGCCCTACAATGAGCAGTTCTTC.

The rearrangement joins TRBV21-1 to TRBJ2-7; the table's TRBD1 call for D was not verified on the DNA. TRBV21-1 is a recognized pseudogene. The CDR3 consists of 17 residues. The CDR3 DNA reads TGTGCCAGCAGCAAAGTACGGGACCGGGACAACTCCTACGAGCAGTACTTC. This sequence encodes CASSKVRDRDNSYEQYF.

This clone appeared once. The rearrangement uses TRBV18 and TRBJ2-5; the D is unclear. Deletions cut 1 base from V and 4 bases from J, with 13 bases between. CDR1 and CDR2 (germline): KGHSH, LQKENI. The CDR3 spans 15 residues. CDR3 DNA sequence: TGTGCCAGCTCACCACTAGCCCCCCCGTCAGAGACCCAGTACTTC. As protein: CASSPLAPPSETQYF.

This clone has only one observation. The chain recombines TRBV15 with TRBJ1-2, with TRBD1 as a possible D gene (5 bases). Germline values: CDR1 LNHNV, CDR2 YYDKDF (reference sequence). V lost 3 bases to trimming and J lost 7 bases, with 6 bases between them. The CDR3 has 11 residues. The CDR3 protein is CATSRGGGYTF. CDR3 DNA: TGTGCCACCAGCAGGGGGGGTGGCTACACCTTC.

V usage is TRBV19 and J usage is TRBJ1-5, with 7 positions matching TRBD1. V gave up 7 bases and J gave up 0 bases; unmatched junction bases: 9. The length of the CDR3 is 16 residues. Germline V gene data show CDR1 as LNHDA and CDR2 as SQIVND (reference sequence). CDR3 residues: CASNPGQRYSNQPQHF. In DNA, the CDR3 is TGTGCCAGTAACCCGGGACAGAGGTATAGCAATCAGCCCCAGCATTTT. The whole variable domain, filled in from reference TRBV19 and TRBJ1-5, reads DGGITQSPKYLFRKEGQNVTLSCEQNLNHDAMYWYRQDPGQGLRLIYYSQIVNDFQKGDIAEGYSVSREKKESFPLTVTSAQKNPTAFYLCASNPGQRYSNQPQHFGDGTRLSIL.

This rearrangement joins TRBV19 to TRBJ1-5, with 7 bases lining up with TRBD1. Germline trimming cut 10 bases from V and 6 bases from J; bases unmatched to any gene: 9. This CDR3 region has 13 residues. Germline V gene data show CDR1 as LNHDA and CDR2 as SQIVND (reference sequence). The CDR3 spells CATGDRAFQPQHF. CDR3 in DNA: TGTGCCACCGGCGACAGGGCTTTTCAGCCCCAGCATTTT.

The J gene is TRBJ1-4, the V gene TRBV11-2; D is perhaps TRBD1 (6 bases). The ends were cut back, 4 bases at V and 6 bases at J, with 15 bases in the middle. Per germline, CDR1 SGHAT and CDR2 FQNNGV. The CDR3 contains 15 residues. CDR3 sequence: CASSSRGIRDEKLFF. For the CDR3, the DNA is TGTGCCAGCAGCTCCAGGGGTATTCGGGATGAAAAACTGTTTTTT.

The chain carries TRBV3-1 (or the pseudogene TRBV3-2) and TRBJ1-1; D is possibly TRBD1 (5 bases). V lost 1 base, J lost 3 bases, and 15 bases lay in between. Germline CDR1 reads LGHDT; CDR2 reads YNNKEL (reference sequence). The CDR3 is made up of 16 amino acids. The CDR3 DNA follows: TGTGCCAGCAGCCAAGGTCTGGACAAACGTCACACTGAAGCTTTCTTT. Residues: CASSQGLDKRHTEAFF.

V gene TRBV3-1 (or the pseudogene TRBV3-2) combines with J gene TRBJ2-5; 7 bases map to TRBD2. Per the germline V gene, CDR1 is LGHDT and CDR2 is YNNKEL (reference sequence). The CDR3 consists of 14 residues. Trimming cost V 4 bases and J 5 bases; bases outside gene matches: 7. The CDR3 nucleotides are TGTGCCAGCAGCCCCCGGACTAGAATGGAGACCCAGTACTTC. Translating gives CASSPRTRMETQYF.

The chain has TRBV7-7 and TRBJ1-4, with TRBD1 as a possible D gene (5 bases). With 5 bases removed from V and 8 bases from J, the gap between germline ends came to 18 bases. This CDR3 comprises 15 residues. Germline CDR1 SSHAT, CDR2 FNYEAQ (reference sequence). The CDR3 nucleotides read TGTGCCAGCAGCCCCACCCCTGGGGCGGGAGAAAAACTGTTTTTT. This encodes CASSPTPGAGEKLFF.

The chain employs TRBV5-1 and TRBJ2-3, with D tentatively TRBD2 (6 bases). V lost 4 bases and J 1 base, leaving 16 bases between the germline ends. Germline CDR1 reads SGHRS; CDR2 reads YFSETQ. CDR3 size: 16 residues. The CDR3 loop reads CASSTGTARGTDTQYF. The CDR3 coding sequence is TGCGCCAGCAGCACCGGGACTGCCCGTGGCACAGATACGCAGTATTTT.

V usage is TRBV12-5 and J usage is TRBJ1-5, with TRBD1 identical over 8 bases. This CDR3 contains 14 residues. Per the germline V gene, CDR1 is LGHNT and CDR2 is FRNRAP. The V and J ends lost 6 bases and 6 bases, in that order; junction bases with no gene match: 7. The CDR3 bases are TGTGCTAGTGGACCGACAGGGGATGGTCAGCCCCAGCATTTT. It encodes CASGPTGDGQPQHF.

The chain recombines TRBV6-1 with TRBJ1-5; no reliable D call. The CDR3 has 16 residues. V lost 1 base to trimming and J lost 2 bases, with 12 bases between them. Germline CDR1 and CDR2: MNHNS and SASEGT. CDR3 nucleotide sequence: TGTGCCAGCAGTGAAGAAGCCGGGAGAGGCAATCAGCCCCAGCATTTT. It encodes CASSEEAGRGNQPQHF.